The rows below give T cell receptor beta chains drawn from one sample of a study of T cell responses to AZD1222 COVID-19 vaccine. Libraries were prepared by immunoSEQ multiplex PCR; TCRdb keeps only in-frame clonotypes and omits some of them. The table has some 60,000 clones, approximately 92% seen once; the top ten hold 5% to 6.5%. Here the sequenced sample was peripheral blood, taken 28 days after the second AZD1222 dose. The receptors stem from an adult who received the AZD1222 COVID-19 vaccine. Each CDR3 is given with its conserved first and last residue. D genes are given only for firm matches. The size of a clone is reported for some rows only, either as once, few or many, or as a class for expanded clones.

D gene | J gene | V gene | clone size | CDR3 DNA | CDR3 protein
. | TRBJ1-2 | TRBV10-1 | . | TGCGCCAGCAGTGAGTGGGTTGACTATGGCTACACCTTC | CASSEWVDYGYTF
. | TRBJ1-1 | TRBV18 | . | TGTGCCACCACAGGAGGGGGGGTCGGGGACACTGAAGCTTTCTTT | CATTGGGVGDTEAFF
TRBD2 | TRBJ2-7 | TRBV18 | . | TGTGCCAGCTCCCGGGAGGTCGCCACGAAAAGTATAGTGGAGCAGTACTTC | CASSREVATKSIVEQYF
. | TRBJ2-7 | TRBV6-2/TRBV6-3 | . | TGTGCCAGCAGTCTCGGACTTACACTCCGCTACGAGCAGTACTTC | CASSLGLTLRYEQYF
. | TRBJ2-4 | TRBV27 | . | TGTGCCAGCGCCGAGGACCGTAGGGACATTCAGTACTTC | CASAEDRRDIQYF
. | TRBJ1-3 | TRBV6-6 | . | TGTGCCAGCAGTCCTAGGGGGAGCTCTGGAAACACCATATATTTT | CASSPRGSSGNTIYF
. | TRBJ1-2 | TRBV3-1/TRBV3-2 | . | TGTGCCAGCAGCCAAGTCCAGAACGGCTACACCTTC | CASSQVQNGYTF
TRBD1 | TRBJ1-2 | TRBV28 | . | TGTGCCAGCAGTTTAAGGGTGAGGGGGCAAGACTATGGCTACACCTTC | CASSLRVRGQDYGYTF
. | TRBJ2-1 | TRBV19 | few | TGTGCCAGTAGTATGCGGGCCCACAATGAGCAGTTCTTC | CASSMRAHNEQFF
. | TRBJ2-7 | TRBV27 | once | TGTGCCAGCAGTACAGGGACGGGGCGCTACGAGCAGTACTTC | CASSTGTGRYEQYF
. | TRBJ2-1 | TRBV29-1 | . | TGCAGCGTTGACGGTTTGGGACGGACAGAGCAGTTCTTC | CSVDGLGRTEQFF
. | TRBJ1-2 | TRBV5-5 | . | TGTGCCAGCGGGGACATCCACTATGGCTACACCTTC | CASGDIHYGYTF
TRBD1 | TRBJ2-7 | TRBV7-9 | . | TGTGCCAGCAGCGCAGGACAGGGGGCCTACGAGCAGTACTTC | CASSAGQGAYEQYF
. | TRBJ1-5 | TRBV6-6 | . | TGTGCCAGCAGTTACCAGCACGCTGGGAGCAATCAGCCCCAGCATTTT | CASSYQHAGSNQPQHF
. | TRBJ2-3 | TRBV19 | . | TGTGCCAGTAGTATTGGGGTCACGGGAGTTACGCAGTATTTT | CASSIGVTGVTQYF
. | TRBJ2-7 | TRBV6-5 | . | TGTGCCAGCAGCTTGGCAGGGGCGGGCGAGCAGTACTTC | CASSLAGAGEQYF
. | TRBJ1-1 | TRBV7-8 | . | TGTGCCAGCAGCCTCCAATCCGGGAGGGGTGAAGCTTTCTTT | CASSLQSGRGEAFF
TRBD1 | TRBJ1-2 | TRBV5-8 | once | TGTGCCAGCAGCTTACAGGGGCGTGGCTACACCTTC | CASSLQGRGYTF
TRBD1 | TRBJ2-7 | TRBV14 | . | TGTGCCAGCAGCCCCCTAGGGGGCCTTTCCTACGAGCAGTACTTC | CASSPLGGLSYEQYF
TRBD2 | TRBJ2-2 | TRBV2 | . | TGTGCCAGCATCCAGGCCCTTGGACTAGCGGACACCGGGGAGCTGTTTTTT | CASIQALGLADTGELFF
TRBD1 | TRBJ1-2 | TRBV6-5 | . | TGTGCCAGCACCCTCGCCGGGACAGGGGACTATGGCTACACCTTC | CASTLAGTGDYGYTF
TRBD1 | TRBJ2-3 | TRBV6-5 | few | TGTGCCAGCAGTTACTACGGACAGGGGTCAGATACGCAGTATTTT | CASSYYGQGSDTQYF
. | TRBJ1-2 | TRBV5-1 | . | TGCGCCAGCAGCTTCATCCCAGGAACAGGGACCGATGGCTACACCTTC | CASSFIPGTGTDGYTF